The 27 T cell receptor beta chains in this list originate from one sample, sequenced in a study of monozygotic twins with inflammatory bowel disease. TCRdb re-analyzed the 5' RACE reads; it lists each CDR3 protein once, without DNA. This sample's clone table lists more than 300,000 distinct CDR3 sequences. The sample taken for sequencing was blood. Receptors were obtained from a human donor with ulcerative colitis or Crohn's disease, or a healthy co-twin of an affected twin (not recorded which).

The genes are TRBV20-1 and TRBJ1-1. The CDR3 runs to 18 residues. CDR1 DFQATT and CDR2 SNEGSKA come from the germline V gene (reference sequence). The CDR3 loop reads CSAKGPGRPLLMNTEAFF.

This chain uses TRBV7-9 with TRBJ1-1. This CDR3 is 15 amino acids long. In germline, CDR1 is SEHNR, CDR2 FQNEAQ (reference sequence). This CDR3 reads CASSPISGMDTEAFF.

This chain connects TRBV7-2 to TRBJ2-3; the TCRdb call, TRBD1, lacks DNA for checking. The CDR3 totals 15 residues. CDR1 and CDR2 from the germline V gene are SGHTA and FQGNSA. The CDR3 here is CASSPRTGSADTQYF.

This rearrangement joins TRBV6-2 or TRBV6-3 to TRBJ2-5; TCRdb proposes TRBD1, but this gene call is untestable without DNA. The CDR3 loop spans 16 amino acids. CDR1 is MNHEY and CDR2 is SVGEGT in the germline V gene. The CDR3 here is CASSYNPGEVQETQYF.

This rearrangement joins TRBV2 to TRBJ1-1; TCRdb indicates TRBD1, and absent DNA this call remains unverified. The CDR3 consists of 12 residues. The V gene's germline CDR1 is SNHLY and CDR2 FYNNEI. CDR3 sequence: CASSSTGSEAFF.

This chain links TRBV7-2 with TRBJ1-6; the D call of TRBD1 rests on TCRdb alone, since no DNA is present to check it. Germline-derived CDR1 and CDR2 are SGHTA and FQGNSA. The CDR3 loop spans 15 amino acids. The CDR3 sequence is CASSSQYRGDSPLHF.

Here the CDR3 reads CASSLGGSAGELFF. V and J are TRBV5-5 and TRBJ2-2. The CDR3 is 14 amino acids. The germline V gene encodes CDR1 SGHKS and CDR2 YYEKEE (reference sequence).

The chain carries TRBV9 and TRBJ2-7. The CDR3 length is 11 residues. Germline assignment: CDR1 SGDLS and CDR2 YYNGEE. CDR3 sequence reads: CASSAAGEQYF.

The J gene is TRBJ1-5, the V gene TRBV5-1; absent DNA, TCRdb's TRBD1 call cannot be checked. Per germline, CDR1 SGHRS and CDR2 YFSETQ. The CDR3 contains 15 residues. CDR3 protein: CASSPGGQRNQPQHF.

The V and J genes are TRBV28 and TRBJ2-3; the D call of TRBD2 rests on TCRdb alone, since no DNA is present to check it. Germline values: CDR1 MDHEN, CDR2 SYDVKM. CDR3 length: 19 amino acids. The CDR3 is CASSSRSPLAGRSTDTQYF.

V usage is TRBV3-1 and J usage is TRBJ2-3. Germline V gene sequence: CDR1 LGHDT, CDR2 YNNKEL (reference sequence). The CDR3 has 14 residues. CDR3 loop: CASSPKLAVDTQYF.

This sequence joins TRBV20-1 and TRBJ2-7; as DNA is missing, the TRBD1 call by TCRdb cannot be tested. Germline assignment: CDR1 DFQATT and CDR2 SNEGSKA (reference sequence). CDR3 size: 12 residues. CDR3 amino acids: CSAPGGAYEQYF.

This rearrangement joins TRBV7-3 to TRBJ2-1. This CDR3 region has 13 residues. Germline lookup yields CDR1 SGHTA and CDR2 FQGTGA. CDR3 region: CASSRMGYNEQFF.

The V call is TRBV15, the J call TRBJ2-1; TCRdb calls TRBD1, which cannot be checked without DNA. Germline lookup yields CDR1 LNHNV and CDR2 YYDKDF (reference sequence). The length of the CDR3 is 14 residues. The CDR3 region is CATSSRTGNNEQFF.

V is TRBV29-1 and J is TRBJ1-1; lacking DNA, the TRBD1 call made by TCRdb goes unchecked. This CDR3 has 14 residues. The V gene's germline CDR1 is SQVTM and CDR2 ANQGSEA. The CDR3 region is CSVEGGGGPTEAFF.

The chain joins TRBV18 to TRBJ1-5; as DNA is missing, the TRBD1 call by TCRdb cannot be tested. The germline gives CDR1 KGHSH, CDR2 LQKENI. The CDR3 loop spans 17 amino acids. The CDR3 is CASSPLGTLNSNQPQHF.

The chain links TRBV4-3 to TRBJ2-1; no DNA is available, so the TRBD1 call from TCRdb remains unchecked. CDR1 LGHNA and CDR2 YSLEER come from the germline V gene. This CDR3 has 16 residues. CDR3 sequence reads: CASSQVMGGTYNEQFF.

V usage is TRBV27 and J usage is TRBJ2-2; the TCRdb call, TRBD2, lacks DNA for checking. The V gene's germline CDR1 is MNHEY and CDR2 SMNVEV (reference sequence). This CDR3 is built from 13 residues. CDR3 sequence reads: CATRVSYTGELFF.

The V gene is TRBV30, the J gene TRBJ2-3; TCRdb selects TRBD1, and the lack of DNA leaves this call unchecked. Germline CDR1 and CDR2: GTSNPN and SVGIG (reference sequence). The CDR3 totals 15 residues. CDR3 sequence: CAWTPWGGGTDTQYF.

V gene TRBV7-2 combines with J gene TRBJ1-5; with no DNA, the TCRdb D assignment of TRBD1 cannot be verified. The CDR3 extends over 14 amino acids. The germline V gene has CDR1 SGHTA and CDR2 FQGNSA. The CDR3 protein is CASNQQGTYQPQHF.

The genes are TRBV27 and TRBJ2-7; with no DNA, the TCRdb D assignment of TRBD1 cannot be verified. The CDR3 runs to 13 residues. Germline values: CDR1 MNHEY, CDR2 SMNVEV (reference sequence). CDR3 sequence reads: CASRPGRVHEQYF.

The chain has TRBV7-9 and TRBJ1-5; TCRdb designates TRBD1, a call that cannot be tested without DNA. Looked up from germline, CDR1 is SEHNR and CDR2 is FQNEAQ (reference sequence). The CDR3 sequence is 14 residues long. The CDR3 region is CASSSGFEGQPQHF.

The chain links TRBV9 to TRBJ2-1; TCRdb's D call of TRBD1 is untestable without DNA. This CDR3 has 15 residues. Germline V gene data show CDR1 as SGDLS and CDR2 as YYNGEE. The CDR3 spells CASSPRGDKYNDQFF. Variable domain in full (rest from reference TRBV9 and TRBJ2-1): DSGVTQTPKHLITATGQRVTLRCSPRSGDLSVYWYQQSLDQGLQFLIQYYNGEERAKGNILERFSAQQFPDLHSELNLSSLELGDSALYFCASSPRGDKYNDQFFGPGTRLTVL.

The chain recombines TRBV28 with TRBJ2-3; TCRdb proposes TRBD2, but this gene call is untestable without DNA. Germline V gene lookup returns CDR1 MDHEN and CDR2 SYDVKM. This CDR3 has 15 amino acids. The CDR3 here is CASSPRGGAGNTQYF. Supplemented by reference TRBV28 and TRBJ2-3, the full variable domain reads DVKVTQSSRYLVKRTGEKVFLECVQDMDHENMFWYRQDPGLGLRLIYFSYDVKMKEKGDIPEGYSVSREKKERFSLILESASTNQTSMYLCASSPRGGAGNTQYFGPGTRLTVL.

The chain carries TRBV11-2 and TRBJ2-2; TCRdb's D call of TRBD2 is untestable without DNA. This CDR3 region has 18 residues. Germline loops: CDR1 SGHAT, CDR2 FQNNGV. CDR3 protein: CASSYVAWSGGNTGELFF.

The chain joins TRBV7-9 to TRBJ2-3; TCRdb calls TRBD2, which cannot be checked without DNA. Germline V CDR1 and CDR2: SEHNR, FQNEAQ (reference sequence). The CDR3 has 15 residues. The CDR3 reads CASSLVAGVADTQYF.

The chain couples TRBV7-3 to TRBJ2-5; TCRdb's D call, TRBD2, is unchecked because there is no DNA. This CDR3 is 15 amino acids long. The germline V gene has CDR1 SGHTA and CDR2 FQGTGA. This CDR3 reads CASSLMALKGETQYF.